Below are 23 T cell receptor beta chains sequenced from a single sample in a study of T cells expressing NK-cell markers. No DNA is given; TCRdb re-called the 5' RACE reads and lists each CDR3 protein once. The sample has roughly 430,000 distinct CDR3 sequences, and its top ten clones hold about 7.1%. The material sequenced was blood T cells: a sorted CD56 or NKG2C T cell subset, CD4+ or CD8+ T cells, or bulk PBMC T cells (not recorded which). All receptors derive from a woman aged 18 to 69 in good health.

The chain has TRBV7-9 and TRBJ2-1. This CDR3 has 14 residues. CDR1 SEHNR and CDR2 FQNEAQ come from the germline V gene (reference sequence). The chain's CDR3 is CASSLANRNNEQFF.

This chain uses TRBV12-3 or TRBV12-4 with TRBJ2-2. This CDR3 is 15 amino acids long. The CDR3 region is CASKVSTANTGELFF.

The chain's CDR3 is CASTLTSGAQETQYF. The V and J genes are TRBV6-1 and TRBJ2-5; TCRdb proposes TRBD2, but this gene call is untestable without DNA. CDR1 is MNHNS, CDR2 SASEGT, per germline. The length of the CDR3 is 15 residues.

The genes are TRBV6-2 or TRBV6-3 and TRBJ2-7; TCRdb's D call of TRBD2 is untestable without DNA. Germline CDR1 MNHEY, CDR2 SVGEGT. The CDR3 has 15 amino acids. CDR3 residues: CASTSGDLFSYEQYF.

This chain links TRBV9 with TRBJ1-1. CDR1 SGDLS and CDR2 YYNGEE come from the germline V gene. This CDR3 contains 13 residues. CDR3 region: CASSGLWDTEAFF.

The V gene is TRBV4-3, the J gene TRBJ1-5; the TCRdb call, TRBD1, lacks DNA for checking. CDR1 is LGHNA, CDR2 YSLEER, per germline. The CDR3 runs 14 residues. CDR3: CASSATGTSQPQHF.

This CDR3 reads CASSDTSTGELFF. The genes are TRBV6-4 and TRBJ2-2. The CDR3 sequence is 13 residues long. The germline V gene has CDR1 MRHNA and CDR2 SNTAGT.

The chain employs TRBV5-1 and TRBJ2-3; without DNA, the TCRdb call of TRBD1 cannot be checked. Germline lookup yields CDR1 SGHRS and CDR2 YFSETQ. There are 14 residues in the CDR3. The CDR3 region is CASSPLTRENTQYF. Full variable domain (outside the CDR3, taken from reference TRBV5-1 and TRBJ2-3): KAGVTQTPRYLIKTRGQQVTLSCSPISGHRSVSWYQQTPGQGLQFLFEYFSETQRNKGNFPGRFSGRQFSNSRSEMNVSTLELGDSALYLCASSPLTRENTQYFGPGTRLTVL.

The chain joins TRBV30 to TRBJ2-1; TCRdb indicates TRBD1, and absent DNA this call remains unverified. CDR1 is GTSNPN and CDR2 is SVGIG in the germline V gene (reference sequence). This CDR3 has 17 residues. The CDR3 sequence: CAWSVRRTGTYHNEQFF.

The rearrangement uses TRBV6-1 and TRBJ1-3. There are 17 residues in the CDR3. Germline-derived CDR1 and CDR2 are MNHNS and SASEGT. This CDR3 reads CASSAGGVNYSGNTIYF.

This chain links TRBV12-3 or TRBV12-4 with TRBJ1-5. This CDR3 comprises 11 residues. CDR3 protein: CASSLGQPQHF.

This sequence joins TRBV7-2 and TRBJ1-5. The V gene's germline CDR1 is SGHTA and CDR2 FQGNSA. The CDR3 consists of 13 residues. CDR3 sequence reads: CASSLEDYQPQHF.

V usage is TRBV5-1 and J usage is TRBJ1-1. The CDR3 is made up of 14 amino acids. Germline CDR1 SGHRS, CDR2 YFSETQ. The CDR3 sequence: CASSLQTTNTEAFF.

The CDR3 here is CASSLRLDYEQYF. The rearrangement links TRBV12-3 or TRBV12-4 to TRBJ2-7; TCRdb's D call of TRBD2 is untestable without DNA. The CDR3 length is 13 residues.

The CDR3 loop is CASSTETNPWNEQFF. This chain connects TRBV6-2 or TRBV6-3 to TRBJ2-1. Germline V gives CDR1 MNHEY, CDR2 SVGEGT. The CDR3 loop spans 15 amino acids.

The genes are TRBV2 and TRBJ2-3. The CDR3 contains 13 residues. CDR1 is SNHLY and CDR2 is FYNNEI in the germline V gene. The CDR3 is CASSEQISNTQYF. The variable domain in full, with the rest retrieved from reference TRBV2 and TRBJ2-3, is EPEVTQTPSHQVTQMGQEVILRCVPISNHLYFYWYRQILGQKVEFLVSFYNNEISEKSEIFDDQFSVERPDGSNFTLKIRSTKLEDSAMYFCASSEQISNTQYFGPGTRLTVL.

V usage is TRBV29-1 and J usage is TRBJ2-1. The CDR3 has 12 residues. CDR1 and CDR2 (germline): SQVTM, ANQGSEA. The CDR3 protein is CSVWGLDNKQFF.

The rearrangement uses TRBV6-5 and TRBJ2-1; TCRdb's D gene call, TRBD1, goes unchecked for lack of DNA. In germline, CDR1 is MNHEY, CDR2 SVGAGI. This CDR3 has 12 amino acids. The CDR3 reads CASSTGLGEQFF.

This chain uses TRBV12-3 or TRBV12-4 with TRBJ1-2; TCRdb reports TRBD1, a call that lacks DNA to check it against. There are 13 residues in the CDR3. CDR3 amino acids: CASSDRADYGYTF.

The J gene is TRBJ1-5, the V gene TRBV4-3; TCRdb reports TRBD1, a call that lacks DNA to check it against. Germline V gene sequence: CDR1 LGHNA, CDR2 YSLEER. The CDR3 sequence is 16 residues long. CDR3 in amino acids: CASSQGPGQGDQPQHF.

The J gene is TRBJ1-5, the V gene TRBV12-3 or TRBV12-4; TCRdb's D call of TRBD1 is untestable without DNA. The CDR3 covers 15 residues. The chain's CDR3 is CASSVTGGRNQPQHF.

The chain is built from TRBV7-2 and TRBJ2-2; the D call of TRBD1 rests on TCRdb alone, since no DNA is present to check it. The germline CDR1 and CDR2 sequences are SGHTA and FQGNSA. The CDR3 is 13 amino acids. CDR3 sequence: CASRSQGAGELFF.

This rearrangement joins TRBV5-1 to TRBJ2-7; the TCRdb D gene call, TRBD1, has no DNA to confirm it. CDR3 length: 18 amino acids. CDR1 is SGHRS, CDR2 YFSETQ, per germline. The CDR3 spells CASSLAPQGAGGAYEQYF.